This TCR beta chain was sequenced during a study of OX40 agonist ivuxolimab in advanced cancers. TCRdb's table, derived via immunoSEQ multiplex PCR, lists solely in-frame clones and lacks some. In the table there are tens of thousands of clones, approximately 81% of which are singletons. CDR3 size: 12 residues. Trimming shortened V by 0 bases and J by 6 bases, and 2 bases separated the two germline ends. Germline assignment: CDR1 KGHSH and CDR2 LQKENI. Peripheral blood came from all dose cohorts at three timepoints. The TCR originated in an adult with an advanced solid tumor such as melanoma, head and neck, liver or kidney cancer. The starting material was CD4+ or CD8+ T cells sorted from blood, obtained in a trial of the OX40 agonist ivuxolimab. V gene TRBV18 combines with J gene TRBJ2-2; D is uncertain. CDR3 residues: CASSPPPGELFF. The CDR3 nucleotides read TGTGCCAGCTCACCACCCCCCGGGGAGCTGTTTTTT.